The clone carrying this T cell receptor beta chain was recorded many times. What it binds is not known. TCRdb re-called the 5' RACE reads with MiXCR, one entry per CDR3 protein. This table holds just over 300,000 distinct CDR3 sequences, approximately 3.8% found once. After removal of 8 bases from V and 9 bases from J, the junction contained 5 bases not matched to a gene. The CDR3 consists of 14 residues. This specimen comes from a study of T cells after yellow fever vaccination. Study-wide findings and caveats: Weaker overall, the secondary response nonetheless peaked faster (day 5 versus 15).

The chain employs TRBV12-3 or TRBV12-4 and TRBJ1-6, with 12 bases lining up with TRBD1. This receptor was obtained from a man aged 18 to 29 who received the YFV17D yellow fever vaccine. Material: PBMCs, obtained on the day of the yellow fever booster vaccination. The chain's CDR3 is CASLRGQGASPLHF. In DNA, the CDR3 is TGTGCCAGCCTACGGGGACAGGGGGCTTCACCCCTCCACTTT.